This T cell receptor beta chain derives from a study of blood T cell repertoires in COVID-19. Overall study context: Whether acute or convalescent, the COVID-19 samples came from the United States, Italy and Spain. Nucleic acid was either cDNA or gDNA, and it came from T cells, B-cell-depleted T cells, or PBMCs.

The assay was immunoSEQ multiplex PCR, and TCRdb's table has in-frame clones only and misses some. The sample lists 80,000 to 100,000 clones; around 90% were seen once. Seattle patients were enrolled during active infection and followed longitudinally. The sequencing sample was made of peripheral blood. This TCR was sampled from a human donor with COVID-19, enrolled during active disease. The donor label of this sample is uncertain.

The CDR3 protein is CASSLAVSDYGYTF. The CDR3 DNA follows: TGTGCCAGCAGCTTAGCCGTGTCTGACTATGGCTACACCTTC. The V call is TRBV7-2, the J call TRBJ1-2; D call uncertain. The CDR3 spans 14 residues. With 0 bases removed from V and 3 bases from J, the gap between germline ends came to 8 bases. The germline V gene has CDR1 SGHTA and CDR2 FQGNSA.